This entry lists 27 T cell receptor beta chains sequenced from one sample in a study of T cells after yellow fever vaccination. TCRdb independently ran MiXCR on the 5' RACE reads; one entry per CDR3 protein. The repertoire consists of 300,000 to 400,000 distinct CDR3 sequences, with 3% to 4.5% occurring once and the leading ten covering around 24%. Here the sequenced sample was PBMCs, taken 5 days after the yellow fever booster vaccination. The receptors derive from a man aged 18 to 29 who received the YFV17D yellow fever vaccine.

The gene calls are TRBV10-3 and TRBJ2-5; D gene unclear. Germline lookup yields CDR1 ENHRY and CDR2 SYGVKD. The CDR3 length is 11 residues. Trimming took off 6 bases at V and 4 bases at J, with 6 bases between the two ends. In DNA, the CDR3 is TGTGCCATCAGGATCGGAGAGACCCAGTACTTC. It yields the protein CAIRIGETQYF.

This clonotype came up many times. The chain carries TRBV7-3 and TRBJ1-1; no clear D. With 1 base removed from V and 3 bases from J, the gap between germline ends came to 9 bases. The CDR3 sequence is 14 residues long. CDR1 is SGHTA, CDR2 FQGTGA, per germline. CDR3 nucleotides: TGTGCCAGCAGCTTAAGTCCGGCCTACACTGAAGCTTTCTTT. The encoded protein is CASSLSPAYTEAFF.

This clonotype showed up many times. The chain joins TRBV5-1 to TRBJ1-6; D remains unclear. The CDR3 has 15 amino acids. Trimming shortened V by 0 bases and J by 0 bases, and 4 bases separated the two germline ends. Germline V gene data show CDR1 as SGHRS and CDR2 as YFSETQ. CDR3 coding DNA: TGCGCCAGCAGCTTGGGGTCCTCCTATAATTCACCCCTCCACTTT. This gives the protein CASSLGSSYNSPLHF.

The J gene is TRBJ1-5, the V gene TRBV20-1; no firm D call. Trimming stripped 3 bases from V and 0 bases from J, with 6 bases between. Germline V gene lookup returns CDR1 DFQATT and CDR2 SNEGSKA (reference sequence). This CDR3 region has 13 residues. The CDR3 loop reads CSASSDSNQPQHF. CDR3 DNA sequence: TGCAGTGCTAGCTCAGATAGCAATCAGCCCCAGCATTTT.

CDR3 in amino acids: CASNPGGGRSNYGYTF. For the CDR3, the DNA is TGTGCCAGCAATCCTGGGGGGGGACGATCTAACTATGGCTACACCTTC. The V call is TRBV6-6, the J call TRBJ1-2; possibly TRBD1 for D (5 bases). V was clipped by 7 bases and J by 0 bases, with 18 bases between them. Looked up from germline, CDR1 is MNHNY and CDR2 is SVGAGI (reference sequence). The CDR3 spans 16 residues.

In this sample, this clonotype turned up many times. The gene calls are TRBV5-1 and TRBJ2-5; 7 nucleotides align to TRBD2. Germline V gene lookup returns CDR1 SGHRS and CDR2 YFSETQ. The CDR3 loop spans 15 amino acids. Germline trimming cut 0 bases from V and 5 bases from J; bases unmatched to any gene: 7. CDR3 amino acids: CASSLGTRETETQYF. The CDR3 DNA is TGCGCCAGCAGCTTGGGGACTAGGGAGACGGAGACCCAGTACTTC.

The sample holds many counts of this clonotype. J is TRBJ2-1 and V is TRBV5-1; possibly TRBD2 for D (7 bases). Germline assignment: CDR1 SGHRS and CDR2 YFSETQ. Trimming took 1 base from V and 5 from J, leaving 13 bases between them. The CDR3 loop spans 15 amino acids. In DNA, the CDR3 is TGCGCCAGCAGCTTGTCGGGGGGCCCGAACAATGAGCAGTTCTTC. Translated, it gives CASSLSGGPNNEQFF.

This clonotype has a count of ten or more. This chain connects TRBV6-2 or TRBV6-3 to TRBJ1-1; D unresolved. The length of the CDR3 is 14 residues. Germline assignment: CDR1 MNHEY and CDR2 SVGEGT. V lost 7 bases, J lost 4 bases, and 16 bases lay in between. The CDR3 loop is CASKNAQVGTEAFF. CDR3 coding DNA: TGTGCCAGCAAGAATGCGCAGGTTGGCACTGAAGCTTTCTTT.

Only a few counts were recorded for this clonotype. The rearrangement joins TRBV10-2 to TRBJ1-1; D is undetermined. V was shortened by 0 bases and J by 1 base, with 12 bases between the two germline ends. Germline loops: CDR1 WSHSY, CDR2 SAAADI. The CDR3 has 16 residues. DNA for the CDR3: TGCGCCAGCAGTGAGTCCACAAGGCGAAGGAACACTGAAGCTTTCTTT. It codes for CASSESTRRRNTEAFF.

The rearrangement uses TRBV20-1 and TRBJ2-5; a possible D gene is TRBD2 (5 bases). The CDR3 loop spans 16 amino acids. V lost 4 bases and J 5 bases, leaving 23 bases between the germline ends. Germline V gene lookup returns CDR1 DFQATT and CDR2 SNEGSKA (reference sequence). CDR3 protein: CSATSREGQPVETQYF. CDR3 sequence (DNA): TGCAGTGCTACATCCCGCGAGGGTCAACCAGTTGAGACCCAGTACTTC.

This clonotype has more than one count but fewer than ten. The chain carries TRBV7-9 and TRBJ1-2, with D maybe TRBD1 (6 bases). The CDR3 is made up of 11 amino acids. V was shortened by 8 bases and J by 4 bases, with 8 bases between the two germline ends. Germline V CDR1 and CDR2: SEHNR, FQNEAQ (reference sequence). CDR3 in amino acids: CASGGIYGYTF. CDR3 nucleotides: TGTGCCAGCGGGGGCATCTATGGCTACACCTTC.

This clonotype was seen repeatedly, ten times or more. This chain connects TRBV12-3 or TRBV12-4 to TRBJ1-1; D gene unclear. V was trimmed by 5 bases and J by 3 bases, leaving 10 bases between them. The CDR3 extends over 13 amino acids. CDR3 nucleotide sequence: TGTGCCAGCAGTCCAGTGGTTGACACTGAAGCTTTCTTT. Protein sequence: CASSPVVDTEAFF.

The V gene is TRBV5-1, the J gene TRBJ1-1; D ambiguous. Trimming shortened V by 2 bases and J by 4 bases, and 9 bases separated the two germline ends. Germline V CDR1 and CDR2: SGHRS, YFSETQ. The CDR3 spans 13 residues. The CDR3 sequence: CASSFPGGTEAFF. The CDR3 DNA reads as TGCGCCAGCAGCTTTCCTGGCGGCACTGAAGCTTTCTTT.

This clonotype was seen at least ten times. The chain uses TRBV7-9 and TRBJ1-1, with 7 bases that match TRBD1. Germline V gene data show CDR1 as SEHNR and CDR2 as FQNEAQ (reference sequence). This CDR3 has 14 amino acids. Trimming took 1 base from V and 4 from J; bases not matched to a gene: 3. This CDR3 reads CASSLDGTVTEAFF. The DNA of the CDR3 is TGTGCCAGCAGCTTAGATGGGACAGTCACTGAAGCTTTCTTT.

This clonotype has a handful of counts. The rearrangement links TRBV4-2 to TRBJ1-3; D remains unclear. CDR3 length: 14 amino acids. CDR1 is LGHNA and CDR2 is YNFKEQ in the germline V gene. V was pared by 2 bases and J by 4 bases, with 9 bases between. The CDR3 DNA sequence: TGTGCCAGCAGCCAAAGGGCAGGCGGAAACACCATATATTTT. It codes for CASSQRAGGNTIYF.

This clonotype showed up just a few times. V is TRBV3-1 and J is TRBJ2-3; 9 bases agree with TRBD2. V shed 5 bases and J 5 bases; nucleotides not matched to a gene: 8. The germline V gene has CDR1 LGHDT and CDR2 YNNKEL (reference sequence). This CDR3 spans 15 amino acids. The DNA of the CDR3 is TGTGCCAGCAGCGCACTAGCGGGCGTCGGAGATACGCAGTATTTT. This codes for CASSALAGVGDTQYF.

The CDR3 DNA is TGCGCCAGCAGCCAGGAATCTAAACGGGAGCTGTTTTTT. Its translation is CASSQESKRELFF. The gene calls are TRBV4-3 and TRBJ2-2; D remains ambiguous. Germline V gives CDR1 LGHNA, CDR2 YSLEER. Trimming took 3 bases from V and 9 from J, leaving 11 bases between them. The CDR3 sequence is 13 residues long.

The chain has TRBV11-2 and TRBJ2-5, with 8 bases that match TRBD2. This CDR3 has 14 residues. The ends lost 3 bases at V and 5 bases at J; junction bases unmatched: 5. The V gene's germline CDR1 is SGHAT and CDR2 FQNNGV. CDR3 amino acids: CASSLTSDMETQYF. In DNA, the CDR3 is TGTGCCAGCAGCTTGACTAGCGATATGGAGACCCAGTACTTC.

This clonotype occurred a few times. In DNA, the CDR3 is TGCGCCAGCAGCACCAAACTAAGCTCCTACAATGAGCAGTTCTTC. It codes for CASSTKLSSYNEQFF. This chain joins TRBV5-1 and TRBJ2-1, with unresolved D. Germline V lookup: CDR1 SGHRS, CDR2 YFSETQ. V gave up 4 bases and J gave up 0 bases, with 11 bases separating them. This CDR3 is built from 15 residues.

This clonotype was counted many times. The chain is built from TRBV5-1 and TRBJ2-7; 7 positions match TRBD1. The V and J ends lost 4 bases and 5 bases, in that order; junction bases with no gene match: 15. The CDR3 totals 16 residues. CDR1 is SGHRS, CDR2 YFSETQ, per germline. The CDR3 DNA follows: TGCGCCAGCAGCCCGTTCACAGGGGTCGGTGAGAACGAGCAGTACTTC. Amino acids: CASSPFTGVGENEQYF.

The chain couples TRBV5-1 to TRBJ2-3; D not certain. Germline V CDR1 and CDR2: SGHRS, YFSETQ. V lost 0 bases, J lost 6 bases, and 17 bases lay in between. CDR3 length: 16 amino acids. CDR3 DNA sequence: TGCGCCAGCAGCTTGGATCCCCCCCCCCGCTCGGATACGCAGTATTTT. This encodes CASSLDPPPRSDTQYF.

This clonotype was seen a few times. CDR3 bases: TGTGCCAGCAGCCGAGGGATCCCCGGGGAGCTGTTTTTT. It codes for CASSRGIPGELFF. The rearrangement links TRBV12-3 or TRBV12-4 to TRBJ2-2, with a tentative D call TRBD2 (5 bases). The V end was cut by 6 bases, the J end by 6 bases, with 11 bases between. The CDR3 is made up of 13 amino acids.

The chain recombines TRBV5-6 with TRBJ2-5; D is uncertain. Trimming removed 2 bases at V and 9 bases at J, with 23 bases between. The germline V gene has CDR1 SGHDT and CDR2 YYEEEE. CDR3 length equals 16 residues. The CDR3 sequence: CASSFTRANWLWPQYF. The CDR3 DNA is TGTGCCAGCAGCTTCACCCGGGCCAATTGGCTTTGGCCCCAGTACTTC.

This clonotype was detected many times. The gene calls are TRBV7-2 and TRBJ2-5; 9 positions agree with TRBD2. J was trimmed by 2 bases and V by 1 base; bases with no gene match: 2. This CDR3 has 15 amino acids. Per germline, CDR1 SGHTA and CDR2 FQGNSA. The CDR3 DNA sequence: TGTGCCAGCAGCTTAGATGCGGGGGGGCAAGAGACCCAGTACTTC. It translates to CASSLDAGGQETQYF.

Only a few counts were recorded for this clonotype. The gene calls are TRBV27 and TRBJ2-7; 9 bases are a match to TRBD1. Germline V gives CDR1 MNHEY, CDR2 SMNVEV (reference sequence). Trimming took 6 bases from V and 5 from J; bases not matched to a gene: 11. The CDR3 contains 15 residues. DNA of the CDR3: TGTGCCAGCAGCCCGATCTCTGGGACAGGGAACGAGCAGTACTTC. Translating gives CASSPISGTGNEQYF.

The V gene is TRBV4-1, the J gene TRBJ1-6; D uncertain. Germline V gene sequence: CDR1 MGHRA, CDR2 YSYEKL. V was shortened by 2 bases and J by 9 bases, with 11 bases between the two germline ends. The CDR3 covers 14 residues. CDR3 residues: CASSQKGWGSPLHF. The DNA for the CDR3 is TGCGCCAGCAGCCAAAAGGGTTGGGGTTCACCCCTCCACTTT.

The chain joins TRBV5-1 to TRBJ2-5; 11 bases match TRBD2. Germline V gene sequence: CDR1 SGHRS, CDR2 YFSETQ. With 0 bases clipped from V and 4 bases from J, the junction kept 5 bases outside the gene matches. The CDR3 consists of 16 residues. Here the CDR3 DNA reads TGCGCCAGCAGCTTGGGGATAACTAGCGGGGGAGAGACCCAGTACTTC. This translates into CASSLGITSGGETQYF.